This is a list of T cell receptor beta chains from one sample in a study of T-cell reconstitution after alpha-beta-depleted transplantation in children. In TCRdb, the PCR reads were re-called with MiXCR into one record per CDR3 protein. The sample shows 200,000 to 300,000 distinct CDR3 sequences, 20% to 30% of them seen only once. Sequenced material: PBMCs, mostly from graft donor cells, taken 360 days after TCRalphabeta/CD19-depleted stem cell transplant. These receptors were taken from a female patient aged 2 to 10 who had a stem cell transplant for congenital amegakaryocytic thrombocytopenia, so the T cells may come from the graft donor. The CDR3 runs from the conserved cysteine through the conserved F or W. D genes are given only for firm matches. Clone sizes are given selectively: once, few, many, or a class where the clone is expanded.

clone size,V gene,D gene,J gene,CDR3 protein,CDR3 DNA
NA,TRBV4-3,TRBD1,TRBJ2-6,CASSQENRGYYSGANVLTF,TGCGCCAGCAGCCAGGAAAACAGGGGCTATTACTCTGGGGCCAACGTCCTGACTTTC
few,TRBV28,TRBD2,TRBJ2-5,CASSWGGTQYF,TGTGCCAGCAGCTGGGGGGGGACCCAGTACTTC
NA,TRBV9,NA,TRBJ2-5,CASSVGSEETQYF,TGTGCCAGCAGCGTAGGTTCAGAAGAGACCCAGTACTTC
few,TRBV5-5,NA,TRBJ2-7,CASSLDHWYAF,TGTGCCAGCAGCTTGGATCATTGGTACGCCTTC
NA,TRBV3-1,NA,TRBJ2-7,CASSQRGGGQYF,TGTGCCAGCAGCCAACGAGGGGGAGGGCAGTACTTC
NA,TRBV27,NA,TRBJ2-1,CASSTSNEQFF,TGTGCCAGCAGTACAAGCAATGAGCAGTTCTTC
few,TRBV4-1,TRBD2,TRBJ2-1,CASSSGTSGSVDNEQFF,TGCGCCAGCAGCTCTGGGACTAGCGGGAGCGTGGACAATGAGCAGTTCTTC
few,TRBV12-3/TRBV12-4,NA,TRBJ2-1,CASSPLRKAGEQFF,TGTGCCAGCAGCCCCCTTCGGAAGGCCGGTGAGCAGTTCTTC
NA,TRBV19,NA,TRBJ1-1,CASSGRDSLWAEAFF,TGTGCCAGTAGTGGACGGGACTCGTTATGGGCTGAAGCTTTCTTT
NA,TRBV4-3,NA,TRBJ2-7,CASSLRGGTAYEQYF,TGCGCCAGCAGCCTCCGAGGAGGGACAGCCTACGAGCAGTACTTC
NA,TRBV12-3/TRBV12-4,TRBD1,TRBJ2-1,CAISLRWDRGYEQFF,TGTGCCATCAGTTTGCGTTGGGACAGGGGGTATGAGCAGTTCTTC
NA,TRBV4-2,TRBD1,TRBJ1-1,CASSQEVGQGFTEAFF,TGTGCCAGCAGCCAAGAAGTCGGACAGGGGTTCACTGAAGCTTTCTTT
few,TRBV6-2/TRBV6-3,NA,TRBJ2-2,CASSYPLNTGELFF,TGTGCCAGCAGTTACCCTCTCAACACCGGGGAGCTGTTTTTT
NA,TRBV27,TRBD2,TRBJ2-2,CASSLAGGTGELFF,TGTGCCAGCAGCCTAGCGGGAGGGACCGGGGAGCTGTTTTTT
NA,TRBV5-1,TRBD2,TRBJ2-2,CASSLRGSTGELFF,TGCGCCAGCAGCTTGCGCGGGAGTACCGGGGAGCTGTTTTTT
NA,TRBV3-1,NA,TRBJ1-5,CASSQDGYQPQHF,TGTGCCAGCAGCCAAGACGGATATCAGCCCCAGCATTTT
NA,TRBV5-1,NA,TRBJ2-3,CASSLLVASTDTQYF,TGCGCCAGCAGCTTGTTGGTCGCTAGCACAGATACGCAGTATTTT
few,TRBV5-1,NA,TRBJ1-6,CASSSDKDSYNSPLHF,TGCGCCAGCAGCTCGGACAAAGACTCCTATAATTCACCCCTCCACTTT
once,TRBV29-1,NA,TRBJ2-5,CSVEGSQGTQYF,TGCAGCGTCGAGGGTAGTCAAGGGACCCAGTACTTC
NA,TRBV9,TRBD1,TRBJ1-6,CASSARQGANSPLHF,TGTGCCAGCAGCGCCCGACAGGGGGCCAATTCACCCCTCCACTTT
many,TRBV12-3/TRBV12-4,NA,TRBJ2-4,CASRQTIAKNIQYF,TGTGCCAGCAGACAGACTATAGCCAAAAACATTCAGTACTTC
NA,TRBV20-1,TRBD2,TRBJ2-2,CSAPFPGTSGRTGELFF,TGCAGTGCTCCATTTCCCGGGACTAGCGGGAGGACCGGGGAGCTGTTTTTT
few,TRBV10-3,NA,TRBJ1-2,CAISESWLAEPREGYTF,TGTGCCATCAGTGAGTCGTGGTTGGCCGAACCCCGCGAGGGCTACACCTTC
few,TRBV27,NA,TRBJ1-1,CASSPLGHYREEAFF,TGTGCCAGCAGCCCCTTAGGGCACTATAGGGAAGAAGCTTTCTTT
NA,TRBV28,NA,TRBJ2-7,CASITTGSYEQYF,TGTGCCAGCATTACGACAGGTTCCTACGAGCAGTACTTC
NA,TRBV4-1,TRBD2,TRBJ2-7,CASSQVQTSGSYEQYF,TGCGCCAGCAGCCAAGTTCAAACTAGCGGGAGTTACGAGCAGTACTTC
few,TRBV5-1,NA,TRBJ2-7,CASSFYGTSSYEQYF,TGCGCCAGCAGCTTCTACGGAACAAGCTCCTACGAGCAGTACTTC
NA,TRBV7-3,NA,TRBJ1-1,CASSLEGAKNTEAFF,TGTGCCAGCAGCTTGGAAGGGGCTAAGAACACTGAAGCTTTCTTT
few,TRBV10-3,NA,TRBJ2-5,CAISYGAGEEETQYF,TGTGCCATCAGTTATGGAGCGGGCGAGGAAGAGACCCAGTACTTC
few,TRBV3-1,TRBD1,TRBJ1-3,CASSQDLTHGTDF,TGTGCCAGCAGCCAAGATCTTACCCACGGGACAGATTTT
few,TRBV18,NA,TRBJ2-1,CASSLQDRAYNEQFF,TGTGCCAGCTCACTCCAGGACCGAGCCTACAATGAGCAGTTCTTC
NA,TRBV20-1,NA,TRBJ1-2,CSARTGAGGYTF,TGCAGTGCTAGGACTGGAGCCGGTGGCTACACCTTC
few,TRBV10-3,NA,TRBJ1-4,CAIRAATNEKLFF,TGTGCCATCAGGGCTGCAACTAATGAAAAACTGTTTTTT
NA,TRBV20-1,TRBD2,TRBJ2-7,CSASTSGYEQYF,TGCAGTGCTAGCACTAGCGGCTACGAGCAGTACTTC
few,TRBV12-3/TRBV12-4,NA,TRBJ2-2,CASSPIGSTGELFF,TGTGCCAGCAGTCCCATCGGATCCACCGGGGAGCTGTTTTTT
NA,TRBV27,NA,TRBJ1-5,CASSFGGFSNQPQHF,TGTGCCAGCAGTTTCGGGGGGTTCAGCAATCAGCCCCAGCATTTT
NA,TRBV11-2,TRBD2,TRBJ2-1,CASSLSRSGGFSEQFF,TGTGCCAGCAGCTTATCGCGTAGCGGGGGGTTTAGTGAGCAGTTCTTC
NA,TRBV5-1,NA,TRBJ1-1,CASSFGGLGSHEAFF,TGCGCCAGCAGCTTTGGGGGCCTGGGTTCACATGAAGCTTTCTTT
NA,TRBV6-5,NA,TRBJ1-1,CASSYSLGGDTEAFF,TGTGCCAGCAGTTACTCCCTCGGAGGGGACACTGAAGCTTTCTTT
once,TRBV3-1,NA,TRBJ2-7,CASSQFGPYEQYF,TGTGCCAGCAGCCAGTTCGGCCCTTACGAGCAGTACTTC
few,TRBV2,TRBD2,TRBJ2-1,CASRSTGLAGEKQFF,TGTGCCAGCCGCTCGACGGGACTAGCGGGGGAGAAGCAGTTCTTC
NA,TRBV12-3/TRBV12-4,NA,TRBJ2-3,CASRPSGIDTDTQYF,TGTGCCAGCAGACCCAGCGGAATAGACACAGATACGCAGTATTTT
few,TRBV27,NA,TRBJ2-7,CARGKCRNTHYEQYF,TGTGCCAGGGGGAAATGTAGAAACACCCACTACGAGCAGTACTTC
few,TRBV20-1,NA,TRBJ1-1,CSARWGNTEAFF,TGCAGTGCTAGGTGGGGAAACACTGAAGCTTTCTTT
few,TRBV30,NA,TRBJ2-3,CAWSYVGATSDTQYF,TGTGCCTGGAGTTATGTGGGGGCCACCTCGGATACGCAGTATTTT
few,TRBV28,NA,TRBJ2-1,CASSLLYNEQFF,TGTGCCAGCAGTTTACTCTACAATGAGCAGTTCTTC
NA,TRBV10-3,TRBD1,TRBJ2-1,CAISVTGVAYNEQFF,TGTGCCATCAGTGTAACAGGGGTGGCCTACAATGAGCAGTTCTTC